This TCR beta chain was identified in a study of cytomegalovirus exposure and HLA in healthy donors. PCR used 60 Vbeta primers and 13 Jbeta primers. TCRdb's table, derived via immunoSEQ multiplex PCR, lists solely in-frame clones and lacks some. The profile covers under 250,000 clones, with 65% to 90% appearing a single time and approximately 2.1% taken by the ten largest. In the case of this clone: Its antigen is not identified.

Study-level results: The authors enumerated 180 or so TCR beta chains as linked to cytomegalovirus.

What was sequenced was PBMCs. The receptor comes from a woman aged 50 to 60 in good health and CMV-seronegative.

Written as DNA, the CDR3 is TGCGCCAGCAGCCAAGATGGGACAGGGGGAATGACTGAAGCTTTCTTT. Protein: CASSQDGTGGMTEAFF. J is TRBJ1-1 and V is TRBV4-3; 11 bases agree with TRBD1. Germline V lookup: CDR1 LGHNA, CDR2 YSLEER. The CDR3 runs 16 residues. Trimming cost V 0 bases and J 5 bases; bases outside gene matches: 5.